This T cell receptor beta chain came from a study of cytomegalovirus exposure and HLA in healthy donors. This CDR3 contains 13 residues. V dropped 3 bases and J dropped 6 bases, with 8 bases sitting between them. Germline CDR1 and CDR2: SGHTA and FQGNSA. PCR primers comprised 60 Vbeta and 13 Jbeta primers. The table came from immunoSEQ multiplex PCR; TCRdb's copy has only in-frame clones and leaves some out. The profile covers roughly 100,000 clones, with under 85% appearing a single time and under 1.5% taken by the ten largest. The chain joins TRBV7-2 to TRBJ2-2, with D maybe TRBD2 (6 bases). What was sequenced was PBMCs. This clonotype was obtained from a man aged 40-55 years in good health and CMV-seronegative. This CDR3 is CASSFGGAGELFF. DNA of the CDR3: TGTGCCAGCAGCTTTGGCGGGGCCGGGGAGCTGTTTTTT.